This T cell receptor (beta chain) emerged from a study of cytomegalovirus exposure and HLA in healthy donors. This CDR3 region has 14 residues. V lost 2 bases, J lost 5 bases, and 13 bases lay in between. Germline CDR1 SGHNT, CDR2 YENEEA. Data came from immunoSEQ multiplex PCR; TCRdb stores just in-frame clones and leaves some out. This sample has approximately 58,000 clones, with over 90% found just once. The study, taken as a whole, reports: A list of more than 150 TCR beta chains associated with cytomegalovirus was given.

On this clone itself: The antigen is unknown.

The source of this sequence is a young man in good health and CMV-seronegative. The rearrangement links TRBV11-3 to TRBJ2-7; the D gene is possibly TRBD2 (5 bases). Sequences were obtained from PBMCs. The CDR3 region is CASSLPYEGDEQYF. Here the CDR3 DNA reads TGTGCCAGCAGCTTACCCTACGAGGGAGACGAGCAGTACTTC.